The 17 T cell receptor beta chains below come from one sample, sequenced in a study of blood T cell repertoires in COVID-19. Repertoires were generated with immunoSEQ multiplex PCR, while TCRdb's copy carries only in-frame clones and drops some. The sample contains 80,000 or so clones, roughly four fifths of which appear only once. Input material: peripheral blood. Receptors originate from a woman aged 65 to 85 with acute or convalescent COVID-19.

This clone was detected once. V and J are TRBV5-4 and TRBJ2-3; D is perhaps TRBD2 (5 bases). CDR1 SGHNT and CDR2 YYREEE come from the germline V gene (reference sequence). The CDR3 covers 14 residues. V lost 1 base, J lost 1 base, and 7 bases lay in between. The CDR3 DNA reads TGTGCCAGCAGCTTGCAAGCGGGCACAGATACGCAGTATTTT. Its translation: CASSLQAGTDTQYF.

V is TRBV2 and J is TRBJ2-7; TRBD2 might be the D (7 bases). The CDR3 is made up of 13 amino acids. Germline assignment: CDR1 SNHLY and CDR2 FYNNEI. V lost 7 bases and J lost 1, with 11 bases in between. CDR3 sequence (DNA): TGTGCCAGCATGGGGGGGGCTTCCTACGAGCAGTACTTC. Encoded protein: CASMGGASYEQYF.

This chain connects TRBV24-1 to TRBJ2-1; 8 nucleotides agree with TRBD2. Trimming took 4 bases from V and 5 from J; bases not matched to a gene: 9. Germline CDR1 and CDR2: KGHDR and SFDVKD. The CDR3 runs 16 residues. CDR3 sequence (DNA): TGTGCCACCAGTGACCACGGACTAGCTCCCCACAATGAGCAGTTCTTC. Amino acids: CATSDHGLAPHNEQFF.

This chain's CDR3 is CASSPIGGVNTEAFF. In DNA form, the CDR3 reads TGTGCCAGCAGCCCCATAGGGGGGGTGAACACTGAAGCTTTCTTT. The rearrangement joins TRBV9 to TRBJ1-1; maybe TRBD1 (6 bases). The CDR3 runs 15 residues. Trimming cost V 4 bases and J 0 bases, with 13 bases left between them. Germline V gene lookup returns CDR1 SGDLS and CDR2 YYNGEE.

CDR3: CSVTTGSSNQPQHF. CDR3 in DNA: TGCAGCGTCACGACAGGGTCAAGCAATCAGCCCCAGCATTTT. The chain uses TRBV29-1 and TRBJ1-5, with 7 bases fitting TRBD1. V gave up 6 bases and J gave up 1 base; unmatched junction bases: 6. CDR1 is SQVTM, CDR2 ANQGSEA, per germline. This CDR3 region has 14 residues.

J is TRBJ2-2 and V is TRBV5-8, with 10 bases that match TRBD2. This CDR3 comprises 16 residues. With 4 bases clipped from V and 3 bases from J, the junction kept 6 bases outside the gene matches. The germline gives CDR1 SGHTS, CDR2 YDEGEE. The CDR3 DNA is TGTGCCAGCAGCCCAAGGACTAGCGGAGACACCGGGGAGCTGTTTTTT. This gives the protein CASSPRTSGDTGELFF. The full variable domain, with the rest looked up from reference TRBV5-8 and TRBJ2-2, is EAGVTQSPTHLIKTRGQQATLRCSPISGHTSVYWYQQALGLGLQFLLWYDEGEERNRGNFPPRFSGRQFPNYSSELNVNALELEDSALYLCASSPRTSGDTGELFFGEGSRLTVL.

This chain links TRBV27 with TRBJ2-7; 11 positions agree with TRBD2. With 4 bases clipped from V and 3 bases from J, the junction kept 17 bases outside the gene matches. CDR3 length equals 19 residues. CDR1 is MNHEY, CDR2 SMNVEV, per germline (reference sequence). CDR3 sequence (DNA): TGTGCCAGCAGTTATCGGGGACCGTCGCTAGCGGGAGGTTTCTACGAGCAGTACTTC. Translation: CASSYRGPSLAGGFYEQYF.

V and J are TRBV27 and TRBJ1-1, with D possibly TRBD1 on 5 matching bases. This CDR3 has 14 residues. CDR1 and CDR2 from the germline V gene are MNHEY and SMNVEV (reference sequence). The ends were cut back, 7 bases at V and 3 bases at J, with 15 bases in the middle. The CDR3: CASILAGVDTEAFF. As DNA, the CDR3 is TGTGCCAGCATCTTGGCGGGGGTCGACACTGAAGCTTTCTTT.

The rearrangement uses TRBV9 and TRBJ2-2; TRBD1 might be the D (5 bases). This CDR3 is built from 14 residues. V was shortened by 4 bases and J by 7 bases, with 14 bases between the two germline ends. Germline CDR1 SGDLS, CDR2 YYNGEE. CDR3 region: CASSPGARNGELFF. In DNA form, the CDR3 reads TGTGCCAGCAGCCCTGGGGCGCGGAACGGGGAGCTGTTTTTT.

The CDR3 DNA reads as TGTGCCAGTAGTGGTCAGGGAAGGACCGGGGAGCTGTTTTTT. Its protein is CASSGQGRTGELFF. The rearrangement joins TRBV19 to TRBJ2-2; possible D gene TRBD1, 5 bases. Germline V gene lookup returns CDR1 LNHDA and CDR2 SQIVND (reference sequence). This CDR3 comprises 14 residues. Trimming shortened V by 5 bases and J by 5 bases, and 12 bases separated the two germline ends.

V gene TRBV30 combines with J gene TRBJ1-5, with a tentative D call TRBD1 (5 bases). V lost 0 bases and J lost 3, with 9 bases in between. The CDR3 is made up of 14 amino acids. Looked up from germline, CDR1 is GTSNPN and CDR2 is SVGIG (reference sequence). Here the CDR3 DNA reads TGTGCCTGGAGTGTACAGGACCTCAATCAGCCCCAGCATTTT. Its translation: CAWSVQDLNQPQHF.

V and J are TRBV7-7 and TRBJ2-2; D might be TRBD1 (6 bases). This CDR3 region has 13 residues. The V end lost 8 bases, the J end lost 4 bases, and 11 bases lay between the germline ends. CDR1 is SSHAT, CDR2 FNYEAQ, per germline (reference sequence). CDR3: CASSQGPTGELFF. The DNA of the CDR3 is TGTGCCAGCTCGCAGGGGCCCACCGGGGAGCTGTTTTTT.

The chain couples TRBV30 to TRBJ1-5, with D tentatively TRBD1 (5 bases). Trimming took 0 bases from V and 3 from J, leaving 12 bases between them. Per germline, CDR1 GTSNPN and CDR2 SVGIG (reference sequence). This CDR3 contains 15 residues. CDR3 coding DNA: TGTGCCTGGAGTGTGGAGGGGAGGATCAATCAGCCCCAGCATTTT. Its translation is CAWSVEGRINQPQHF.

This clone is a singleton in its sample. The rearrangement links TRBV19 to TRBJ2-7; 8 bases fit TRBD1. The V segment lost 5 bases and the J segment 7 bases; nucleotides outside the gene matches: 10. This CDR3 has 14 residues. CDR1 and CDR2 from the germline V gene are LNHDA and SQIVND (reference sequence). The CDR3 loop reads CASSSSQGALEQYF. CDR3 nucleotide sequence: TGTGCCAGTAGTTCCTCCCAGGGGGCCTTAGAGCAGTACTTC.

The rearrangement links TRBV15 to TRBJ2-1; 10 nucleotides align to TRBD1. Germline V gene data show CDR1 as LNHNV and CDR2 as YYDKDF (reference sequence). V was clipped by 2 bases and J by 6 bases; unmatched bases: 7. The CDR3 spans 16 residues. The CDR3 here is CATSRPQGTGVNEQFF. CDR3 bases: TGTGCCACCAGCAGACCACAGGGGACAGGGGTCAATGAGCAGTTCTTC.

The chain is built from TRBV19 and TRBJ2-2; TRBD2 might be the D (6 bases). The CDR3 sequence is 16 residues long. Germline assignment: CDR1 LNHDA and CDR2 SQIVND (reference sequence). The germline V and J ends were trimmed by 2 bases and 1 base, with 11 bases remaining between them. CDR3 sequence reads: CASSIKRVENTGELFF. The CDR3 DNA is TGTGCCAGTAGTATAAAGCGGGTCGAGAACACCGGGGAGCTGTTTTTT.

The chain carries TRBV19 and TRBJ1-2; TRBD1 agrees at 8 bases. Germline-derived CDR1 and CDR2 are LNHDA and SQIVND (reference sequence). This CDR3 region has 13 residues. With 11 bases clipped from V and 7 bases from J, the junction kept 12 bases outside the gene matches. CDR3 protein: CAGRAAGGFGYTF. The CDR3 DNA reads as TGTGCCGGGAGGGCGGCAGGGGGCTTTGGCTACACCTTC. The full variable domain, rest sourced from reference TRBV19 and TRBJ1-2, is DGGITQSPKYLFRKEGQNVTLSCEQNLNHDAMYWYRQDPGQGLRLIYYSQIVNDFQKGDIAEGYSVSREKKESFPLTVTSAQKNPTAFYLCAGRAAGGFGYTFGSGTRLTVV.